This TCR beta chain was captured by sequencing in a study of cytomegalovirus exposure and HLA in healthy donors. Data came from immunoSEQ multiplex PCR; TCRdb stores just in-frame clones and leaves some out. This table holds about 270,000 clones, 86% found once. The CDR3 loop spans 12 amino acids. From germline, CDR1 is LNHDA and CDR2 SQIVND (reference sequence). V lost 10 bases and J lost 5, with 15 bases in between. Sequenced input: PBMCs. The gene calls are TRBV19 and TRBJ2-7; perhaps TRBD2 as D (6 bases). This receptor was obtained from a woman under 30 in good health and CMV-seronegative. The CDR3 DNA reads TGTGCCACGGGAGTCAGCGGAAACGAGCAGTACTTC. Residues: CATGVSGNEQYF.